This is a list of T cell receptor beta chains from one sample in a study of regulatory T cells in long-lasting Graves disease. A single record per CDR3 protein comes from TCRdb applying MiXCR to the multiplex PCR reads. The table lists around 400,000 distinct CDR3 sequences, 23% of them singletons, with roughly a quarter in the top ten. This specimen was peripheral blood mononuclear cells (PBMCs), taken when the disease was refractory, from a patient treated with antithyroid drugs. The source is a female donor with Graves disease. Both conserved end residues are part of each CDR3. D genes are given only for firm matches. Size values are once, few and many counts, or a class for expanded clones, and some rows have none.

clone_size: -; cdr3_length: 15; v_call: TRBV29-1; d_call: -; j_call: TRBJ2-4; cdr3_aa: CSFEEFGVAKNIQYF
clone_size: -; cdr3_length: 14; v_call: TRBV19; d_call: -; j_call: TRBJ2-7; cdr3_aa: CASSIQESDYEQYF
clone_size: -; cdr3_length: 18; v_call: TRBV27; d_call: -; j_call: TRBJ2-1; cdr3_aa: CASSIKPPTDYLYNEQFF
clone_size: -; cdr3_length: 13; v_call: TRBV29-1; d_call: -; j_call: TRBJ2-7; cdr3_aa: CSVDHGGTYEQYF
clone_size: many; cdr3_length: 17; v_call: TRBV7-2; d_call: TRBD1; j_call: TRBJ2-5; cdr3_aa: CASSFRQGGYKQETQYF
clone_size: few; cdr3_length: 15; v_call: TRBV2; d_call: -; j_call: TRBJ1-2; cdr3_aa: CASSEGGTVVSGYTF
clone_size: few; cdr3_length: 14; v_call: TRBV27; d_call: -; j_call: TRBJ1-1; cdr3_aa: CASSPSGGPTEAFF
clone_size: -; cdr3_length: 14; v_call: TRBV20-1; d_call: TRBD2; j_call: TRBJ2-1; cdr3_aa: CSARVGRQYNEQFF
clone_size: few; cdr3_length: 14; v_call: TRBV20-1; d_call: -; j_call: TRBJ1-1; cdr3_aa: CSGGRNRQNTEAFF
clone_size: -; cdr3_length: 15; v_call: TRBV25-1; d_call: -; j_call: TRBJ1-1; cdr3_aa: CASRFGGAMNTEAFF
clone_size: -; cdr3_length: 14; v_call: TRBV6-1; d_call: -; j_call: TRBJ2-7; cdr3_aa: CASRAQGNTYEQYF
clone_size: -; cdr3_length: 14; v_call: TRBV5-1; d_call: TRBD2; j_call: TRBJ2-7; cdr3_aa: CASSGAGEAYEQYF
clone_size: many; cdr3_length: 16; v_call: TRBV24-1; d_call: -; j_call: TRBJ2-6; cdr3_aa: CATSAGGEGGANVLTF
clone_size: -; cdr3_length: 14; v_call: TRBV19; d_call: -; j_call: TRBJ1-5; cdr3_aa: CASSIGRFNQPQHF
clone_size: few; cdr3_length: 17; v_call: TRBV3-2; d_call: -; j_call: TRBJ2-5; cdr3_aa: CASSQPSSWGAGETQYF
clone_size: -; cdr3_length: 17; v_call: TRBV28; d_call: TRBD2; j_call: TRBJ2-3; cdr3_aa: CASSYRRLAVMSDTQYF
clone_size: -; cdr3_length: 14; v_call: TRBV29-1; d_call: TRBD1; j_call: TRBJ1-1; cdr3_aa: CSVAKGGENTEAFF